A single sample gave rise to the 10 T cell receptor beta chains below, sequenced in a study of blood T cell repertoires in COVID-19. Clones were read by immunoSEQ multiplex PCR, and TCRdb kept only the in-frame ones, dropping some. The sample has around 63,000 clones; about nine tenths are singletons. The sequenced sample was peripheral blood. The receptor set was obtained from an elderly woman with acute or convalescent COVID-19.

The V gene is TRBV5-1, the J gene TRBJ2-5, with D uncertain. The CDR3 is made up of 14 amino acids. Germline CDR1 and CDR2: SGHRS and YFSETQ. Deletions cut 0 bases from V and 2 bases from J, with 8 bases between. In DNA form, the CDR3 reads TGCGCCAGCAGCTTGGGGGCAGAACAAGAGACCCAGTACTTC. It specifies CASSLGAEQETQYF. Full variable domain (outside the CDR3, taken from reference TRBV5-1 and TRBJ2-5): KAGVTQTPRYLIKTRGQQVTLSCSPISGHRSVSWYQQTPGQGLQFLFEYFSETQRNKGNFPGRFSGRQFSNSRSEMNVSTLELGDSALYLCASSLGAEQETQYFGPGTRLLVL.

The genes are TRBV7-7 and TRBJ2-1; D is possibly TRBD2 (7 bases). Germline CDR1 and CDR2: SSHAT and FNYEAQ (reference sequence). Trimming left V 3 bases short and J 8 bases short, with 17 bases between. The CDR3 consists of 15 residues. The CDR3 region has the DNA TGTGCCAGCAGCTTTAGTCTGGAGGGGGGGTATGAGCAGTTCTTC. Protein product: CASSFSLEGGYEQFF.

The CDR3 is CASSTRWRREGKTSTDTQYF. CDR3 nucleotide sequence: TGTGCCAGTAGTACCCGGTGGAGGCGGGAGGGAAAAACTAGCACAGATACGCAGTATTTT. The genes are TRBV19 and TRBJ2-3; 9 bases map to TRBD2. The ends lost 4 bases at V and 0 bases at J; junction bases unmatched: 17. Germline V gene lookup returns CDR1 LNHDA and CDR2 SQIVND (reference sequence). The CDR3 is 20 residues long.

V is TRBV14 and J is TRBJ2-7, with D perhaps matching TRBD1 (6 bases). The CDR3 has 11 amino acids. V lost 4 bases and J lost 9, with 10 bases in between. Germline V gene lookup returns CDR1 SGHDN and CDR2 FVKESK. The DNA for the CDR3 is TGTGCCAGCAGCCTGATGGACAGGCAGTACTTC. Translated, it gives CASSLMDRQYF. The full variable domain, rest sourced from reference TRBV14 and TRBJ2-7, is EAGVTQFPSHSVIEKGQTVTLRCDPISGHDNLYWYRRVMGKEIKFLLHFVKESKQDESGMPNNRFLAERTGGTYSTLKVQPAELEDSGVYFCASSLMDRQYFGPGTRLTVT.

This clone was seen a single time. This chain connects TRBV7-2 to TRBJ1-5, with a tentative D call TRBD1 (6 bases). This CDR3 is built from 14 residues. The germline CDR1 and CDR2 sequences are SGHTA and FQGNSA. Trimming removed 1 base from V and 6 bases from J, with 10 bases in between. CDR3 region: CASSLVRGGQPQHF. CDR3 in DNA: TGTGCCAGCAGCTTAGTCAGGGGTGGTCAGCCCCAGCATTTT.

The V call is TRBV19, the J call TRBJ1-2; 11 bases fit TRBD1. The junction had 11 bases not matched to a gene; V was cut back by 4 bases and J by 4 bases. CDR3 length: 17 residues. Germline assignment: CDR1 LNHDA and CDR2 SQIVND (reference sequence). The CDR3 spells CASSSTRDRGFSYGYTF. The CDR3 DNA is TGTGCCAGTAGTAGTACCCGGGACAGGGGGTTTAGCTATGGCTACACCTTC.

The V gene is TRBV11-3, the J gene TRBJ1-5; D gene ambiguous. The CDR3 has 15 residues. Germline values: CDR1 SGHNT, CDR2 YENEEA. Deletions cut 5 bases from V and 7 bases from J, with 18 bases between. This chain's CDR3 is CASSQTVGRRQPQHF. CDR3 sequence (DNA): TGTGCCAGCAGCCAGACGGTTGGGCGGAGGCAGCCCCAGCATTTT. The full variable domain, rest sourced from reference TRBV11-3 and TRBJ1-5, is EAGVVQSPRYKIIEKKQPVAFWCNPISGHNTLYWYLQNLGQGPELLIRYENEEAVDDSQLPKDRFSAERLKGVDSTLKIQPAELGDSAVYLCASSQTVGRRQPQHFGDGTRLSIL.

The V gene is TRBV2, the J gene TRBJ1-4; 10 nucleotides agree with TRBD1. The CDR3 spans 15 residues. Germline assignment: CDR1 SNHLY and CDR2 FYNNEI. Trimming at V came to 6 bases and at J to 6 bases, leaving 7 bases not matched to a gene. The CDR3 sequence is CASSDDRGPYEKLFF. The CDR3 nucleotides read TGTGCCAGCAGCGACGACAGGGGGCCTTATGAAAAACTGTTTTTT.

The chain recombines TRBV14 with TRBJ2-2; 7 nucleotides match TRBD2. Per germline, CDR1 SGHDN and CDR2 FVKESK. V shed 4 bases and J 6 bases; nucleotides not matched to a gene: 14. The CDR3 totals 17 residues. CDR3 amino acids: CASSPLVGLEEAGELFF. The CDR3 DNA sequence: TGTGCCAGCAGCCCTCTTGTAGGACTAGAGGAAGCCGGGGAGCTGTTTTTT.

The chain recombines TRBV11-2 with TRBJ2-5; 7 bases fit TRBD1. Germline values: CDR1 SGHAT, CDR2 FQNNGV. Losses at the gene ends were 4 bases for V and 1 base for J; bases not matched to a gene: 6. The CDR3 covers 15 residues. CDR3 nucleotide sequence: TGTGCCAGCAGCTCAATCACAGGGGCCCAAGAGACCCAGTACTTC. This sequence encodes CASSSITGAQETQYF.